This TCR beta chain was captured by sequencing in a study of blood T cell repertoires in COVID-19 (TCRdb year 2020). In terms of the full investigation: Samples from collaborators originated in the United States, Italy and Spain and spanned both the acute and convalescent phases of COVID-19. Subjects who had been exposed to COVID-19, were actively infected with it, or had recovered from it provided the deeply sampled blood TCRbeta repertoires that made up the dataset. The samples were drawn from two sources: the first 160 participants of the ongoing ImmuneRACE study, and approximately 1,300 subjects contributed by 6 global collaborators. Sample metadata almost always included a de-identified subject ID, COVID-19 status, age in years and sex. The repertoires were released in a freely available public database meant as a resource for research on the immune response to SARS-CoV-2. Where HLA class I and class II types were available, the types were taken from metadata supplied by the sample provider, not from assay-based typing. The material from the prospective study consisted of cDNA or gDNA derived from T cells, B-cell-depleted T cells, or PBMCs. Findings and caveats that apply to the study as a whole: The quantity of clinical and demographic metadata differed by source and by participant and was supplied without curation.

V loses 6 bases, J loses 2 bases, and the germline ends lie 10 bases apart. From a lookup of the germline V gene, CDR1 and CDR2 are MNHNS and SASEGT. The CDR3 runs 13 residues from the cysteine to the phenylalanine. Only the CDR3 portion is preserved as DNA: 39 bases, with reading frame beginning at the first base. This clone was seen only once. Its antigen specificity is not known. Qualities for individual bases were not recorded, and no much larger clone is one base off. The immunoSEQ Assay, a bias-controlled multiplex PCR, was used to amplify TCRbeta CDR3 regions from genomic DNA. For the original study's pipeline: The number of nucleated cells in each sample was estimated by amplification of reference gene primers within the assay. Sequence reads were collapsed and filtered to measure the absolute abundance of every unique TCRbeta CDR3 rearrangement. For each sample, productive Simpson clonality was calculated by taking the square root of Simpson's diversity index across productive rearrangements. The immuneACCESS repertoire file appears here via TCRdb, limited to in-frame rearrangements. These files lack a portion of the clones; in checked studies, under half of the deficit traces to unresolved V genes, and the cause of the others is not known. V, J and clone size were drawn from that table, and D and trimming were deduced from the DNA. This sample has roughly 58,000 clones in its table, and 80% to 90% of those were observed once. The ten largest clones add up to 30% to 40% of the sample.

One collaborating source in Seattle enrolled patients during active infection and followed them longitudinally through the course of disease. The collaborating institutions used their own protocols to collect whole blood in K2EDTA tubes. For TCRbeta analysis, collaborators shipped samples as frozen whole blood, isolated PBMCs, or DNA extracted from either of those sample types. This sequence was found in a man between 60 and 75 years old with COVID-19, enrolled during active disease. The chain employs TRBV6-1 and TRBJ1-2; a weak D assignment points to TRBD1 (6 bases agree). The sequenced sample consisted of peripheral blood. Here the CDR3 is given as CASSPQGNYGYTF. DNA sequence: TGTGCCAGCAGCCCGCAGGGGAACTATGGCTACACCTTC.